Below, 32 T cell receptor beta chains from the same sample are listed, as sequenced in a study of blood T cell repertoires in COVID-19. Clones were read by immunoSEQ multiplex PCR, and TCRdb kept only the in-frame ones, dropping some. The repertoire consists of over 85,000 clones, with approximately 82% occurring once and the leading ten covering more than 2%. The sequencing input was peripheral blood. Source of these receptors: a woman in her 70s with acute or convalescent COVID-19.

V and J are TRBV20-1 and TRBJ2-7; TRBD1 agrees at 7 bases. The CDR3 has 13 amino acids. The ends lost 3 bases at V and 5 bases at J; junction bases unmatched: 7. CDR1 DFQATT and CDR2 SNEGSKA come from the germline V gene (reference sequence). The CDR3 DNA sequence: TGCAGTGCTAGTCCCCAGGGGACAGACGAGCAGTACTTC. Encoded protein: CSASPQGTDEQYF.

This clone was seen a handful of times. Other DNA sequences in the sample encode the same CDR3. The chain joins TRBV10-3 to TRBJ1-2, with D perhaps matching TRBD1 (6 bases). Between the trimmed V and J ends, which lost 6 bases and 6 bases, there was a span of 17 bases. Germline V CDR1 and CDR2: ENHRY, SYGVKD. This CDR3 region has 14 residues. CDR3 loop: CAISPRGGQDGYTF. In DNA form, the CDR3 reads TGTGCCATCAGCCCCCGGGGGGGGCAGGATGGCTACACCTTC.

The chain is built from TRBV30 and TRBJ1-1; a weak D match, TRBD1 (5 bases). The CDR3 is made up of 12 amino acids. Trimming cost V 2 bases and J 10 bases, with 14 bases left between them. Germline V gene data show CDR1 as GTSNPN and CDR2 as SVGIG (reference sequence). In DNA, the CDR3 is TGTGCCTGGAGTCGAAATCAGGGTGGAGCTTTCTTT. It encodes CAWSRNQGGAFF.

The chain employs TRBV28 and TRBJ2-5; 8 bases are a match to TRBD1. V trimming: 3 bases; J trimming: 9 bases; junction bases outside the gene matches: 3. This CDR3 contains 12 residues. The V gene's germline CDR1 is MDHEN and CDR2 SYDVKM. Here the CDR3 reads CASSLLTGAQYF. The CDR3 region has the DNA TGTGCCAGCAGTTTGCTGACAGGGGCCCAGTACTTC.

CDR3 residues: CASSSMTGPNTEAFF. The CDR3 nucleotides are TGCGCCAGCAGCTCGATGACAGGCCCGAACACTGAAGCTTTCTTT. This chain uses TRBV5-1 with TRBJ1-1; D possibly corresponds to TRBD1 (6 bases). The CDR3 runs 15 residues. The ends were cut back, 3 bases at V and 1 base at J, with 13 bases in the middle. CDR1 and CDR2 from the germline V gene are SGHRS and YFSETQ.

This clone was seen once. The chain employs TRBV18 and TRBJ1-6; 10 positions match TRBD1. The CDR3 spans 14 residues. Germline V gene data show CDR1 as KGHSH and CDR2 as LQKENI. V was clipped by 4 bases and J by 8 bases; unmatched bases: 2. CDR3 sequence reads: CASSLGTGDSPLHF. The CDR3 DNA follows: TGTGCCAGCTCACTTGGGACAGGGGATTCACCCCTCCACTTT.

The CDR3, as DNA: TGTGCCAGCAGTGAGGGGACAGGAATGAACACTGAAGCTTTCTTT. Translation gives CASSEGTGMNTEAFF. The chain couples TRBV6-4 to TRBJ1-1; 8 bases map to TRBD1. CDR1 MRHNA and CDR2 SNTAGT come from the germline V gene. The CDR3 has 15 amino acids. The V segment lost 3 bases and the J segment 0 bases; nucleotides outside the gene matches: 3.

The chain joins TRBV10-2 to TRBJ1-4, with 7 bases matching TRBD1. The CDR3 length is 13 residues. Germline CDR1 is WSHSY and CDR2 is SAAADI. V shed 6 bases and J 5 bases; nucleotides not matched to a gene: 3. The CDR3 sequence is CASRTGLNEKLFF. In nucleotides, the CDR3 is TGCGCCAGCAGGACAGGGTTAAATGAAAAACTGTTTTTT.

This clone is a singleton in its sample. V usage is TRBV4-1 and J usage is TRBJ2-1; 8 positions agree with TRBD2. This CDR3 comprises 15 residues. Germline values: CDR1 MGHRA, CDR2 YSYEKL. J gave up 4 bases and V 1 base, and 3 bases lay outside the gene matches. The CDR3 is CASSQASGGYNEQFF. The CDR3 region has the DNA TGCGCCAGCAGCCAAGCGAGCGGGGGATACAATGAGCAGTTCTTC.

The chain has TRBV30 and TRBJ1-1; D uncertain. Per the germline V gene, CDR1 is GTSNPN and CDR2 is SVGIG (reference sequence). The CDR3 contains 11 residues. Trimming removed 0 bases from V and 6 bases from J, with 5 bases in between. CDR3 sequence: CAWSVQSEAFF. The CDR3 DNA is TGTGCCTGGAGTGTACAGTCTGAAGCTTTCTTT.

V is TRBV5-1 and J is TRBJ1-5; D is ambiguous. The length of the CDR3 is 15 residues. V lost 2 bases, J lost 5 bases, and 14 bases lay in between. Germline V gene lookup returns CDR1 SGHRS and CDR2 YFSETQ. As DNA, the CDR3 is TGCGCCAGCAGCTTTGGCTACGGGAGGGATCAGCCCCAGCATTTT. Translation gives CASSFGYGRDQPQHF. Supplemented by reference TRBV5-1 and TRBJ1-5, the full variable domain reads KAGVTQTPRYLIKTRGQQVTLSCSPISGHRSVSWYQQTPGQGLQFLFEYFSETQRNKGNFPGRFSGRQFSNSRSEMNVSTLELGDSALYLCASSFGYGRDQPQHFGDGTRLSIL.

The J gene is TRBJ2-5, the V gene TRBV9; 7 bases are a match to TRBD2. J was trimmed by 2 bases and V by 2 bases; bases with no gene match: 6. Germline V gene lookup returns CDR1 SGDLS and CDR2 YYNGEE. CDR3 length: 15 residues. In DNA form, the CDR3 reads TGTGCCAGCAGCGTTAGGGAGGGATCACAAGAGACCCAGTACTTC. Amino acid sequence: CASSVREGSQETQYF.

CDR3 coding DNA: TGTGCCAGTCACAGGGCCGGCGTTTACAATGAGCAGTTCTTC. Protein: CASHRAGVYNEQFF. V gene TRBV27 combines with J gene TRBJ2-1, with D possibly TRBD1 on 6 matching bases. V lost 9 bases and J lost 4, with 16 bases in between. Germline V gene sequence: CDR1 MNHEY, CDR2 SMNVEV (reference sequence). The CDR3 is made up of 14 amino acids.

The DNA for the CDR3 is TGTGCCAGCAGCCGCGGACTCTACGAGCAGTACTTC. Translation: CASSRGLYEQYF. This chain links TRBV6-5 with TRBJ2-7; perhaps TRBD2 as D (5 bases). The CDR3 length is 12 residues. Trimming took off 6 bases at V and 3 bases at J, with 9 bases between the two ends. CDR1 and CDR2 from the germline V gene are MNHEY and SVGAGI.

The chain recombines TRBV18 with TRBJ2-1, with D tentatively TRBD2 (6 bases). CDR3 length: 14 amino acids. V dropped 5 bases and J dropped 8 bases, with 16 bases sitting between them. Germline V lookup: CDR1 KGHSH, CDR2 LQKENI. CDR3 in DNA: TGTGCCAGCTCAGACCGGACGGGAGAATATGAGCAGTTCTTC. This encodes CASSDRTGEYEQFF.

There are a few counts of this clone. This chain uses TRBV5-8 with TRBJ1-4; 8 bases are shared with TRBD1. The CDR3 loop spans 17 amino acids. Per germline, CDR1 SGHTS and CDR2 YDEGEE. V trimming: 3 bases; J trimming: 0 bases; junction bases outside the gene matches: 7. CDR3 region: CASSSGTGLSTNEKLFF. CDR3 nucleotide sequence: TGTGCCAGCAGCTCCGGGACAGGCCTTTCAACTAATGAAAAACTGTTTTTT.

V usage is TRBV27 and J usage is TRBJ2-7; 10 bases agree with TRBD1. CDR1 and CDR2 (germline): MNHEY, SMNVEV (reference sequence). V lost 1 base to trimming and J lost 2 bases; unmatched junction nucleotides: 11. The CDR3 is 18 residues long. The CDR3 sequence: CASSLYALGQGVPYEQYF. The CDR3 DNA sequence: TGTGCCAGCAGTTTATACGCCCTCGGACAGGGGGTTCCCTACGAGCAGTACTTC.

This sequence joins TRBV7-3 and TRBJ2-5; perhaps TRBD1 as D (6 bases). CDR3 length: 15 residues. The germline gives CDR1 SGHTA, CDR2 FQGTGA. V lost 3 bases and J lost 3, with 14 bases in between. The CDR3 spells CASSFSGTTKETQYF. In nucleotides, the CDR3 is TGTGCCAGCAGCTTTTCCGGGACAACAAAAGAGACCCAGTACTTC. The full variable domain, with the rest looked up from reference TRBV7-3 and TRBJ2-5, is GAGVSQTPSNKVTEKGKYVELRCDPISGHTALYWYRQSLGQGPEFLIYFQGTGAADDSGLPNDRFFAVRPEGSVSTLKIQRTERGDSAVYLCASSFSGTTKETQYFGPGTRLLVL.

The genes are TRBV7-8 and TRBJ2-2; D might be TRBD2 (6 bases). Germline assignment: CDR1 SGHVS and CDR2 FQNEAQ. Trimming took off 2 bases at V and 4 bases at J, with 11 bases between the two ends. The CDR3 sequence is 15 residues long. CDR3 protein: CASSLFAGLTGELFF. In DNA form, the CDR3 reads TGTGCCAGCAGCTTATTCGCGGGGCTCACCGGGGAGCTGTTTTTT.

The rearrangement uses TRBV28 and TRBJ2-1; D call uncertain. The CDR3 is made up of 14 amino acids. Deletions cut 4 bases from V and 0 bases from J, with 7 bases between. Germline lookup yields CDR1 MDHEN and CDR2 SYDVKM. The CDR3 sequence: CASSSPSSYNEQFF. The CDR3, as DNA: TGTGCCAGCAGTTCCCCCAGCTCCTACAATGAGCAGTTCTTC. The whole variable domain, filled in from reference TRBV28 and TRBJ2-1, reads DVKVTQSSRYLVKRTGEKVFLECVQDMDHENMFWYRQDPGLGLRLIYFSYDVKMKEKGDIPEGYSVSREKKERFSLILESASTNQTSMYLCASSSPSSYNEQFFGPGTRLTVL.

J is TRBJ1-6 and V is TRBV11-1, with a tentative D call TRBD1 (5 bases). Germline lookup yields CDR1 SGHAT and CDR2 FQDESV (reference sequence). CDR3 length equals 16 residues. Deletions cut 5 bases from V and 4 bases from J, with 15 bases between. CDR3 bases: TGTGCCAGCAGCCCAGGACAAGGGGAATATAATTCACCCCTCCACTTT. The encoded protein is CASSPGQGEYNSPLHF.

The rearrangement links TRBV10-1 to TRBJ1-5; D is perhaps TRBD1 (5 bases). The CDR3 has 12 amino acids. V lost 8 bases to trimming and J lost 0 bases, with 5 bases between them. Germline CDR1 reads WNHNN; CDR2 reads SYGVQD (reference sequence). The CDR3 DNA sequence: TGCGCCAGCGGGGCTAGCAATCAGCCCCAGCATTTT. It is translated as CASGASNQPQHF.

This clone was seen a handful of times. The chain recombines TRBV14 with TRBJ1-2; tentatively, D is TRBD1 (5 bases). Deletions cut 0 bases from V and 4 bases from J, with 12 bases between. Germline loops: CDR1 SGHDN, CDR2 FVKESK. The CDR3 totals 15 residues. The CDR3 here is CASSQDLRQTYGYTF. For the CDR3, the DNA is TGTGCCAGCAGCCAAGACCTAAGACAGACCTATGGCTACACCTTC.

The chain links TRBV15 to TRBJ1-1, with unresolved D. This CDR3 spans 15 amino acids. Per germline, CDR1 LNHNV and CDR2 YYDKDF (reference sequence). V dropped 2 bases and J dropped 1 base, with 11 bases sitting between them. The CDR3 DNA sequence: TGTGCCACCAGCAGACACACCACGGGGAACACTGAAGCTTTCTTT. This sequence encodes CATSRHTTGNTEAFF. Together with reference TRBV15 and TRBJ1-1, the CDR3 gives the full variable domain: DAMVIQNPRYQVTQFGKPVTLSCSQTLNHNVMYWYQQKSSQAPKLLFHYYDKDFNNEADTPDNFQSRRPNTSFCFLDIRSPGLGDTAMYLCATSRHTTGNTEAFFGQGTRLTVV.

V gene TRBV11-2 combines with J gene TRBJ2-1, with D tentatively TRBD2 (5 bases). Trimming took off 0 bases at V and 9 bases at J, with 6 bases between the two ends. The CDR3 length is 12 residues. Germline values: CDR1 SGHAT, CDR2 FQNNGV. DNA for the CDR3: TGTGCCAGCAGCTTAGAGGGGAGTGAGCAGTTCTTC. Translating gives CASSLEGSEQFF. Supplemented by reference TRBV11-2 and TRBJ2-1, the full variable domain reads EAGVAQSPRYKIIEKRQSVAFWCNPISGHATLYWYQQILGQGPKLLIQFQNNGVVDDSQLPKDRFSAERLKGVDSTLKIQPAKLEDSAVYLCASSLEGSEQFFGPGTRLTVL.

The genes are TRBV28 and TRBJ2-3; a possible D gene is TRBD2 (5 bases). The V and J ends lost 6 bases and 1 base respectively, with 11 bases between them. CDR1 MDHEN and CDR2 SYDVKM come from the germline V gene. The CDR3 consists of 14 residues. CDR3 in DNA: TGTGCCAGCAGCCGGGTTAGCGGCACAGATACGCAGTATTTT. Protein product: CASSRVSGTDTQYF.

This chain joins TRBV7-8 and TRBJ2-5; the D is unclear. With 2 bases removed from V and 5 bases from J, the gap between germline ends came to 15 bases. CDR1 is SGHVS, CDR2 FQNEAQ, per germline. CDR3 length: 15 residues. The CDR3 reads CASSLLREPSETQYF. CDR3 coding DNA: TGTGCCAGCAGCTTACTTCGCGAACCGTCGGAGACCCAGTACTTC. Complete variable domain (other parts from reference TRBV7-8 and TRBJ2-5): GAGVSQSPRYKVAKRGQDVALRCDPISGHVSLFWYQQALGQGPEFLTYFQNEAQLDKSGLPSDRFFAERPEGSVSTLKIQRTQQEDSAVYLCASSLLREPSETQYFGPGTRLLVL.

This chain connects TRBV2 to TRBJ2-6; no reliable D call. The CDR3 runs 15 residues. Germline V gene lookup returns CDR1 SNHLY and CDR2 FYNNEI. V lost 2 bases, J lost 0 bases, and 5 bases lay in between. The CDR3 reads CASSEMYSGANVLTF. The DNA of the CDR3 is TGTGCCAGCAGTGAAATGTACTCTGGGGCCAACGTCCTGACTTTC.

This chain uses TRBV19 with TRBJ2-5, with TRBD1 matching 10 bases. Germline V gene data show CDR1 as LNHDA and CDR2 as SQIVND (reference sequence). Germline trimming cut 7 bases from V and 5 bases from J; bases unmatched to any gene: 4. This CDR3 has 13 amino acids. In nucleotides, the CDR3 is TGTGCCAGTATGGGACAGGGGTGGGAGACCCAGTACTTC. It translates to CASMGQGWETQYF.

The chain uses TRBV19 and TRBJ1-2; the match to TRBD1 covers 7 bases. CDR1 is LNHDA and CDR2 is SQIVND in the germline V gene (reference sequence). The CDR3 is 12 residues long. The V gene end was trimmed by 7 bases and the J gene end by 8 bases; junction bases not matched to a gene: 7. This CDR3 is CASTDRAGGYTF. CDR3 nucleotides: TGTGCCAGTACTGACAGGGCTGGAGGCTACACCTTC.

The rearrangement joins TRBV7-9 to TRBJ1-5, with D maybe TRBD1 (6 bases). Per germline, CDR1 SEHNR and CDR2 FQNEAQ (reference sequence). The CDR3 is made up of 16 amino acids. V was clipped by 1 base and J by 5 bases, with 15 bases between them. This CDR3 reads CASSLGSGGADQPQHF. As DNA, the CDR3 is TGTGCCAGCAGCTTAGGATCGGGGGGCGCGGATCAGCCCCAGCATTTT.

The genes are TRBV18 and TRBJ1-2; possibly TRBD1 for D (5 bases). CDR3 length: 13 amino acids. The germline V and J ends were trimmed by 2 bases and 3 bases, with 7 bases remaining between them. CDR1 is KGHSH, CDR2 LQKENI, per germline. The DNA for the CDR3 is TGTGCCAGCTCACCAGGGGCGGACTATGGCTACACCTTC. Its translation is CASSPGADYGYTF.